This is a list of T cell receptor beta chains from one sample in a study of CD8+ T cells in alopecia areata. Repertoires were generated with immunoSEQ multiplex PCR, while TCRdb's copy carries only in-frame clones and drops some. The sample has under 150,000 clones; roughly four fifths are singletons. This material consisted of CD8+ T cells sorted from blood, taken at week 4, from a patient treated with tofacitinib. The receptors stem from a human donor with alopecia areata. CDR3s include the opening cysteine and the closing phenylalanine or tryptophan. D genes are given only for firm matches. Clone size appears in some rows only: once, few, many, or a class for an expanded clone.

j_gene,v_gene,abundance,d_gene,CDR3nt,CDR3aa
TRBJ2-5,TRBV5-1,-,-,TGCGCCAGCAGCTTGACAGGGCCCGAGACCCAGTACTTC,CASSLTGPETQYF
TRBJ2-6,TRBV23-1,-,-,TGCGCCAGCAGTCAATCAAGGAGGTTCTCTGGGGCCAACGTCCTGACTTTC,CASSQSRRFSGANVLTF
TRBJ2-7,TRBV5-1,few,-,TGCGCCAGCAGCGCGCACGCGGGGTACGAGCAGTACTTC,CASSAHAGYEQYF
TRBJ2-7,TRBV9,-,-,TGTGCCAGCAGCGTAGGTCTGAAGCCCTACGAGCAGTACTTC,CASSVGLKPYEQYF
TRBJ2-2,TRBV27,-,-,TGTGCCAGCAGTTTAATGGCAAACACCGGGGAGCTGTTTTTT,CASSLMANTGELFF
TRBJ1-1,TRBV19,few,-,TGTGCCAGTAGTATACTGGATTCGGGCACTGAAGCTTTCTTT,CASSILDSGTEAFF
TRBJ1-1,TRBV2,-,-,TGTGCCAGCAGAGACGTAGGGGTGAGCACTGAAGCTTTCTTT,CASRDVGVSTEAFF
TRBJ2-7,TRBV6-5,-,-,TGTGCCAGCAGTTACGGCGTTTACGAGCAGTACTTC,CASSYGVYEQYF
TRBJ1-5,TRBV10-3,once,-,TGTGCCATCAGTGACGGGGGCGCAAGCAATCAGCCCCAGCATTTT,CAISDGGASNQPQHF
TRBJ2-3,TRBV7-9,-,TRBD1,TGTGCCAGCAGCTCAGGACAGGGTGCAGATACGCAGTATTTT,CASSSGQGADTQYF
TRBJ2-3,TRBV6-5,-,TRBD2,TGTGCCAGCAGGACCGGGACTAGTTCTACAGATACGCAGTATTTT,CASRTGTSSTDTQYF
TRBJ2-1,TRBV7-8,few,-,TGTGCCAGCAGCTCCACATTATACAATGAGCAGTTCTTC,CASSSTLYNEQFF
TRBJ2-5,TRBV14,-,TRBD2,TGTGCCAGCAGCCAGATAGCGGGGCTTCTCCAAGAGACCCAGTACTTC,CASSQIAGLLQETQYF
TRBJ2-6,TRBV7-9,-,-,TGTGCCAGCAGCGCTCCCGAGGGGTCTGGGGCCAACGTCCTGACTTTC,CASSAPEGSGANVLTF
TRBJ1-1,TRBV7-9,-,-,TGTGCCAGCAGCTTATTTGGCACTGAAGCTTTCTTT,CASSLFGTEAFF
TRBJ2-1,TRBV18,-,TRBD1,TGTGCCAGCTCACCACTTGACAGGGTTAATGAGCAGTTCTTC,CASSPLDRVNEQFF
TRBJ2-3,TRBV5-6,-,-,TGTGCCAGCAGCTTGGGTAGTTTCACGTATACGCAGTATTTT,CASSLGSFTYTQYF
TRBJ2-7,TRBV29-1,-,-,TGCAGCGTTGAAGTGGGGGGACACTACGAGCAGTACTTC,CSVEVGGHYEQYF
TRBJ2-7,TRBV4-3,-,-,TGCGCCAGCAGCCAAGTTGCGGGGAGCTCCTACGAGCAGTACTTC,CASSQVAGSSYEQYF
TRBJ2-2,TRBV7-9,-,-,TGTGCCAGCAGCTCGGATTCGAGACAGTTCACCGGGGAGCTGTTTTTT,CASSSDSRQFTGELFF
TRBJ2-5,TRBV13,-,TRBD2,TGTGCCAGCAGCCTCAGACTAGCGGGGGGCAGCAACCAAGAGACCCAGTACTTC,CASSLRLAGGSNQETQYF
TRBJ2-1,TRBV6-1,-,-,TGTGCCAGCACCTTCGGACAGTACAATGAGCAGTTCTTC,CASTFGQYNEQFF
TRBJ2-2,TRBV5-4,-,-,TGTGCCAGCAGCGGAACTAGCACCACCGACACCGGGGAGCTGTTTTTT,CASSGTSTTDTGELFF
TRBJ2-2,TRBV14,-,TRBD1,TGTGCCAGCAGCCAACTCAGGGGGCTCACCGGGGAGCTGTTTTTT,CASSQLRGLTGELFF
TRBJ2-7,TRBV5-1,-,TRBD2,TGCGCCAGCAGCTCTCGGGGACTAGTGTACGAGCAGTACTTC,CASSSRGLVYEQYF
TRBJ2-4,TRBV4-1,-,TRBD2,TGCGCCAGCAGCCAAACGGGGGGGGGCATTCAGTACTTC,CASSQTGGGIQYF
TRBJ2-2,TRBV29-1,-,TRBD1,TGCAGCGTTGAACCCCAGGGGGGGACAGGGGCGTCCGGGGAGCTGTTTTTT,CSVEPQGGTGASGELFF
TRBJ1-1,TRBV7-9,-,-,TGTGCCGTCTCGACAGGGAACACTGAAGCTTTCTTT,CAVSTGNTEAFF